The 20 T cell receptor beta chains below come from one sample, sequenced in a study of neurological immune-mediated disorders. TCRdb processed the 5' RACE reads anew with MiXCR; each CDR3 protein has one entry. The table has 70,000 to 90,000 distinct CDR3 sequences, approximately 5% seen once. Sequenced input: PBMCs. These receptors originate from a woman aged 25 to 39 with multiple sclerosis.

This clonotype was observed at least ten times. The genes are TRBV10-2 and TRBJ2-3; D remains unclear. The germline V and J ends were trimmed by 0 bases and 0 bases, with 13 bases remaining between them. CDR1 WSHSY and CDR2 SAAADI come from the germline V gene. The length of the CDR3 is 17 residues. CDR3 loop: CASSESSRFTSTDTQYF. CDR3 in DNA: TGCGCCAGCAGTGAGTCGAGTAGGTTCACTAGCACAGATACGCAGTATTTT.

This clonotype showed up many times. The chain carries TRBV11-2 and TRBJ2-5; TRBD2 aligns across 10 bases. Per germline, CDR1 SGHAT and CDR2 FQNNGV. J lost 4 bases, V lost 4 bases, and 12 bases had no gene match. This CDR3 is 17 amino acids long. CDR3 region: CASSSPAASGGGETQYF. DNA of the CDR3: TGTGCCAGCAGCTCCCCCGCGGCTAGCGGGGGTGGAGAGACCCAGTACTTC.

This clonotype was detected ten times or more. The chain employs TRBV28 and TRBJ1-2; TRBD1 is a possible D gene (5 bases). Germline-derived CDR1 and CDR2 are MDHEN and SYDVKM. This CDR3 comprises 14 residues. V was trimmed by 3 bases and J by 3 bases, leaving 11 bases between them. The CDR3 reads CASSLDPQDYGYTF. Written as DNA, the CDR3 is TGTGCCAGCAGTTTGGACCCACAGGACTATGGCTACACCTTC.

Ten or more counts support this clonotype. The V call is TRBV24-1, the J call TRBJ2-7, with D possibly being TRBD2 (5 bases). The V gene lost 9 bases and the J gene lost 3 bases, with 14 bases spanning the gap. There are 13 residues in the CDR3. Germline CDR1 reads KGHDR; CDR2 reads SFDVKD. The CDR3 is CATSPGNNYEQYF. CDR3 nucleotides: TGTGCCACCTCTCCCGGGAACAACTACGAGCAGTACTTC.

In this sample, this clonotype turned up many times. The rearrangement links TRBV5-1 to TRBJ2-1, with D perhaps given as TRBD1 or TRBD2 (6 bases each). The CDR3 spans 11 residues. Germline lookup yields CDR1 SGHRS and CDR2 YFSETQ. Trimming removed 5 bases at V and 9 bases at J, with 9 bases between. Written as DNA, the CDR3 is TGCGCCAGCAGGTCGGGGGCTGAGCAGTTCTTC. Amino acids: CASRSGAEQFF.

This clonotype has a count of ten or more. The genes are TRBV20-1 and TRBJ2-5, with D possibly being TRBD1 or TRBD2 (5 bases each). This CDR3 is built from 14 residues. Germline-derived CDR1 and CDR2 are DFQATT and SNEGSKA (reference sequence). V lost 3 bases and J lost 5, with 16 bases in between. This CDR3 reads CSASRDPASETQYF. The CDR3 DNA sequence: TGCAGTGCTAGTCGGGACCCCGCGTCCGAGACCCAGTACTTC.

This clonotype was observed a few times. This sequence may be a read error, since a much larger clone differs from it by one base. This chain uses TRBV4-1 with TRBJ2-2, with D possibly called TRBD1 or TRBD2 (5 bases each). The germline V gene has CDR1 MGHRA and CDR2 YSYEKL. This CDR3 comprises 17 residues. The CDR3 DNA follows: TGCGCCAGCAGCCAAAAGGGATTCAGGAGGAACACCGGGGCGCTGTTTTTT. Encoded protein: CASSQKGFRRNTGALFF.

This clonotype appeared many times. The V call is TRBV7-2, the J call TRBJ2-7; the D gene is possibly TRBD2 (5 bases). Germline V lookup: CDR1 SGHTA, CDR2 FQGNSA. CDR3 length: 13 residues. The germline V and J ends were trimmed by 5 bases and 4 bases, with 12 bases remaining between them. The CDR3 protein is CASSPEVLYEQYF. The DNA for the CDR3 is TGTGCCAGCAGCCCGGAGGTCCTTTACGAGCAGTACTTC.

This clonotype showed up just a few times. The chain uses TRBV5-1 and TRBJ2-5; TRBD2 might be the D (5 bases). V shed 2 bases and J shed 1 base, with 9 bases lying between them. The CDR3 covers 14 residues. Germline CDR1 is SGHRS and CDR2 is YFSETQ. This CDR3 is CASSFGEGQETQYF. DNA for the CDR3: TGCGCCAGCAGCTTTGGTGAGGGCCAAGAGACCCAGTACTTC.

This clonotype showed up just a few times. The genes are TRBV24-1 and TRBJ2-1; D gene uncertain. Per the germline V gene, CDR1 is KGHDR and CDR2 is SFDVKD. Trimming stripped 1 base from V and 0 bases from J, with 15 bases between. The CDR3 runs 18 residues. CDR3 bases: TGTGCCACCAGTGATTTTCCGGCACCGGGCCGCTCCTACAATGAGCAGTTCTTC. It is translated as CATSDFPAPGRSYNEQFF.

This clonotype appeared many times. The chain links TRBV6-5 to TRBJ1-2; 7 positions match TRBD1. Germline-derived CDR1 and CDR2 are MNHEY and SVGAGI. The CDR3 is made up of 12 amino acids. The V and J ends lost 7 bases and 7 bases, in that order; junction bases with no gene match: 6. The DNA of the CDR3 is TGTGCCAGCAACGACAGGGCTGGTGGCTACACCTTC. This codes for CASNDRAGGYTF.

With regard to this clonotype: The CDR3 end shows no conserved phenylalanine or tryptophan, and so a read error is likely. This chain joins TRBV28 and TRBJ1-1, with D unresolved. Per germline, CDR1 MDHEN and CDR2 SYDVKM. Deletions cut 6 bases from V and 7 bases from J, with 12 bases between. This CDR3 comprises 12 residues. The CDR3 is CASRPADVEAFN. The DNA of the CDR3 is TGTGCCAGCAGGCCAGCAGACGTTGAAGCTTTCAAT.

The table lists this clonotype with many counts. This chain connects TRBV5-1 to TRBJ2-1; either TRBD1 or TRBD2 may fit D (5 bases each). From germline, CDR1 is SGHRS and CDR2 YFSETQ. V lost 0 bases to trimming and J lost 7 bases, with 23 bases between them. The CDR3 has 18 residues. In nucleotides, the CDR3 is TGCGCCAGCAGCTTGGAGGGCCCCGACAGCGGCCTTGGGAATGAGCAGTTCTTC. Its protein product is CASSLEGPDSGLGNEQFF.

There are many counts of this clonotype. The genes are TRBV7-2 and TRBJ2-1; 8 nucleotides align to TRBD2. CDR3 size: 14 residues. CDR1 SGHTA and CDR2 FQGNSA come from the germline V gene. V trimming: 3 bases; J trimming: 6 bases; junction bases outside the gene matches: 4. CDR3 coding DNA: TGTGCCAGCAGCTTCGGGGGGGTTACCAATGAGCAGTTCTTC. Protein: CASSFGGVTNEQFF.

This clonotype occurred many times. This chain links TRBV2 with TRBJ2-6; the D is unclear. This CDR3 region has 14 residues. CDR1 and CDR2 from the germline V gene are SNHLY and FYNNEI. Trimming removed 6 bases at V and 0 bases at J, with 6 bases between. The CDR3 sequence is CASSESSGANVLTF. The DNA for the CDR3 is TGTGCCAGCAGCGAAAGCTCTGGGGCCAACGTCCTGACTTTC.

In this sample, this clonotype turned up many times. The chain combines TRBV6-5 with TRBJ2-2; 7 bases map to TRBD1. The CDR3 consists of 14 residues. V shed 6 bases and J 1 base; nucleotides not matched to a gene: 2. The germline CDR1 and CDR2 sequences are MNHEY and SVGAGI. In nucleotides, the CDR3 is TGTGCCAGCAGGACAGGGAAGAACACCGGGGAGCTGTTTTTT. This gives the protein CASRTGKNTGELFF.

This clonotype was detected many times. V gene TRBV5-1 combines with J gene TRBJ2-2; 8 bases map to TRBD1. The V gene's germline CDR1 is SGHRS and CDR2 YFSETQ. V shed 4 bases and J 5 bases; nucleotides not matched to a gene: 10. This CDR3 contains 16 residues. CDR3 protein: CASSSLKGQATGELFF. Written as DNA, the CDR3 is TGCGCCAGCAGCAGTTTGAAGGGACAGGCAACCGGGGAGCTGTTTTTT.

This clonotype was seen ten or more times. The chain links TRBV5-1 to TRBJ2-5, with 8 bases fitting TRBD1. The CDR3 sequence is 16 residues long. The V gene end was trimmed by 0 bases and the J gene end by 3 bases; junction bases not matched to a gene: 7. The germline V gene has CDR1 SGHRS and CDR2 YFSETQ. The CDR3 reads CASSLGMTGAKETQYF. The DNA for the CDR3 is TGCGCCAGCAGCTTGGGGATGACAGGGGCCAAAGAGACCCAGTACTTC.

This clonotype was seen repeatedly, ten times or more. V and J are TRBV6-5 and TRBJ1-2; the match to TRBD1 covers 7 bases. After removal of 5 bases from V and 3 bases from J, the junction contained 6 bases not matched to a gene. The germline V gene encodes CDR1 MNHEY and CDR2 SVGAGI. There are 14 residues in the CDR3. CDR3 sequence: CASSRQGGDYGYTF. CDR3 sequence (DNA): TGTGCCAGCAGTCGACAGGGTGGGGACTATGGCTACACCTTC.

This clonotype was counted only a few times. A much larger clonotype is one base distant, so this may be a read error. This chain uses TRBV20-1 with TRBJ1-5, with D uncertain. Germline lookup yields CDR1 DFQATT and CDR2 SNEGSKA (reference sequence). The CDR3 runs 13 residues. CDR3 residues: CSALDYSNQPQNF. As DNA, the CDR3 is TGCAGTGCTTTAGACTATAGCAATCAGCCCCAGAATTTT.